This T cell receptor beta chain emerged from a study of blood T cell repertoires in COVID-19. CDR1 and CDR2 (germline): LGHDT, YNNKEL (reference sequence). This CDR3 has 17 amino acids. V was pared by 0 bases and J by 4 bases, with 7 bases of the junction left unmatched. The method was immunoSEQ multiplex PCR; TCRdb's version includes in-frame clones alone and lacks a portion of them. The table has 400,000 to 450,000 clones, 85% to 90% seen once; the top ten hold 0.9% to 1.2%. Residents of about two dozen US areas, aged roughly 18 to 90 years, made up the participants. Sequenced material: PBMCs or T cells enriched from blood (not recorded which). The chain has TRBV3-1 (or the pseudogene TRBV3-2) and TRBJ2-1; TRBD2 matches 9 bases. This clonotype was sampled from a man between 25 and 39 years old who had recovered from COVID-19. CDR3 nucleotide sequence: TGTGCCAGCAGCCAAGAGGGCAGCGGGAGGCTTTACAATGAGCAGTTCTTC. Translation: CASSQEGSGRLYNEQFF.